The 16 T cell receptor beta chains listed next were all sequenced from one sample in a study of control samples from healthy donors and cancer patients. Data came from immunoSEQ multiplex PCR; TCRdb stores just in-frame clones and leaves some out. The top ten clones hold around 1.4% of a sample with about 180,000 clones, more than 90% of them seen once. Input material: blood. Every receptor here comes from a young man in good health.

This chain uses TRBV6-1 with TRBJ1-5; D is unclear. The CDR3 spans 16 residues. The germline gives CDR1 MNHNS, CDR2 SASEGT. Deletions cut 1 base from V and 4 bases from J, with 14 bases between. DNA of the CDR3: TGTGCCAGCAGTGAAGTCTTGTGGGGAGCTAATCAGCCCCAGCATTTT. Residues: CASSEVLWGANQPQHF.

This sequence joins TRBV4-2 and TRBJ1-1; possibly TRBD1 for D (5 bases). There are 13 residues in the CDR3. The germline gives CDR1 LGHNA, CDR2 YNFKEQ. Trimming left V 3 bases short and J 8 bases short, with 13 bases between. For the CDR3, the DNA is TGTGCCAGCAGCCACAGCCCGGGACCCGAAGCTTTCTTT. This codes for CASSHSPGPEAFF.

The chain employs TRBV2 and TRBJ1-4; D uncertain. CDR3 size: 14 residues. V gave up 2 bases and J gave up 7 bases, with 11 bases separating them. Per germline, CDR1 SNHLY and CDR2 FYNNEI. CDR3 DNA sequence: TGTGCCAGCAGTGAACTGGGGAGGTCTGAAAAACTGTTTTTT. Protein product: CASSELGRSEKLFF.

This chain links TRBV5-1 with TRBJ2-5; D ambiguous. Per germline, CDR1 SGHRS and CDR2 YFSETQ. The CDR3 is 16 residues long. V lost 4 bases and J 4 bases, leaving 20 bases between the germline ends. The CDR3 DNA sequence: TGCGCCAGCAGCCCCGTATCGGGCAGAAGGGTAGAGACCCAGTACTTC. It translates to CASSPVSGRRVETQYF.

This chain links TRBV5-4 with TRBJ2-2; D unresolved. The germline gives CDR1 SGHNT, CDR2 YYREEE (reference sequence). The CDR3 runs to 15 residues. V was cut by 5 bases and J by 4 bases, with 15 bases left in between. CDR3 DNA: TGTGCCAGCAGTTACGACCCTGTTGGCACCGGGGAGCTGTTTTTT. Translated, it gives CASSYDPVGTGELFF.

The table lists this clone with a count of one. J is TRBJ1-5 and V is TRBV6-1; D is unclear. CDR1 and CDR2 (germline): MNHNS, SASEGT. Trimming cost V 1 base and J 11 bases, with 12 bases left between them. The CDR3 has 13 residues. Here the CDR3 DNA reads TGTGCCAGCAGTGAAGGTCGACTGGCGGCCCAGCATTTT. Its protein is CASSEGRLAAQHF.

The chain is built from TRBV28 and TRBJ1-1; 7 positions match TRBD1. This CDR3 is 15 amino acids long. With V trimmed by 4 bases and J by 1 base, 6 bases remained unmatched. The germline V gene has CDR1 MDHEN and CDR2 SYDVKM. CDR3 nucleotide sequence: TGTGCCAGCAGTTCCGGACAGGTGAGGAACACTGAAGCTTTCTTT. Encoded protein: CASSSGQVRNTEAFF.

The chain employs TRBV28 and TRBJ2-5, with D perhaps TRBD1 (5 bases). Trimming left V 8 bases short and J 5 bases short, with 15 bases between. This CDR3 region has 13 residues. The germline V gene encodes CDR1 MDHEN and CDR2 SYDVKM. The CDR3 bases are TGTGCCAGCTTCACCAGGGTTAGCGAGACCCAGTACTTC. It codes for CASFTRVSETQYF.

The rearrangement joins TRBV19 to TRBJ2-1; TRBD2 agrees at 10 bases. The V segment lost 3 bases and the J segment 6 bases; nucleotides outside the gene matches: 8. CDR3 length equals 16 residues. Germline CDR1 reads LNHDA; CDR2 reads SQIVND (reference sequence). The CDR3 coding sequence is TGTGCCAGTAGTATCGCTAGCGGGGGTTGGGGCAATGAGCAGTTCTTC. Amino acid sequence: CASSIASGGWGNEQFF.

The chain couples TRBV28 to TRBJ2-7; 8 bases line up with TRBD1. CDR1 MDHEN and CDR2 SYDVKM come from the germline V gene. The CDR3 extends over 15 amino acids. V shed 2 bases, J shed 3 bases, and the junction held 6 bases outside the gene matches. The CDR3 protein is CASSLTDREIYEQYF. As DNA, the CDR3 is TGTGCCAGCAGTTTAACGGACAGGGAAATCTACGAGCAGTACTTC.

This clone was detected ten times or more. Here the CDR3 reads CASSLGSGWVYGYTF. DNA of the CDR3: TGTGCCAGCAGCTTGGGCTCAGGGTGGGTCTATGGCTACACCTTC. V and J are TRBV5-8 and TRBJ1-2, with D perhaps matching TRBD1 (5 bases). V was trimmed by 0 bases and J by 4 bases, leaving 13 bases between them. The CDR3 runs to 15 residues. Germline V gene sequence: CDR1 SGHTS, CDR2 YDEGEE.

The V call is TRBV18, the J call TRBJ2-2; a possible D gene is TRBD1 (6 bases). Between the trimmed V and J ends, which lost 1 base and 4 bases, there was a span of 10 bases. This CDR3 contains 15 residues. The germline CDR1 and CDR2 sequences are KGHSH and LQKENI. The CDR3, as DNA: TGTGCCAGCTCACCACAACAGGGAAGCACCGGGGAGCTGTTTTTT. Protein sequence: CASSPQQGSTGELFF.

This clone showed up just once. The rearrangement joins TRBV7-8 to TRBJ1-4, with 8 bases that match TRBD1. The CDR3 has 15 residues. CDR1 SGHVS and CDR2 FQNEAQ come from the germline V gene. Trimming at V came to 4 bases and at J to 6 bases, leaving 7 bases not matched to a gene. The CDR3 region is CASSYSRTGYEKLFF. The CDR3 DNA is TGTGCCAGCAGCTACTCGCGGACAGGGTATGAAAAACTGTTTTTT.

V is TRBV6-5 and J is TRBJ2-6, with 7 bases fitting TRBD2. Trimming at V came to 4 bases and at J to 0 bases, leaving 3 bases not matched to a gene. Germline CDR1 is MNHEY and CDR2 is SVGAGI. CDR3 length: 16 residues. CDR3 DNA sequence: TGTGCCAGCAGTTTCGGGACTATCTCTGGGGCCAACGTCCTGACTTTC. Amino acid sequence: CASSFGTISGANVLTF.

J is TRBJ2-1 and V is TRBV5-1; perhaps TRBD2 as D (5 bases). CDR3 length: 15 amino acids. Trimming removed 0 bases at V and 5 bases at J, with 12 bases between. Germline V gene lookup returns CDR1 SGHRS and CDR2 YFSETQ. The CDR3 sequence is CASSLVSVANNEQFF. For the CDR3, the DNA is TGCGCCAGCAGCTTGGTTAGCGTAGCGAACAATGAGCAGTTCTTC. Full variable domain (missing parts from reference TRBV5-1 and TRBJ2-1): KAGVTQTPRYLIKTRGQQVTLSCSPISGHRSVSWYQQTPGQGLQFLFEYFSETQRNKGNFPGRFSGRQFSNSRSEMNVSTLELGDSALYLCASSLVSVANNEQFFGPGTRLTVL.

V gene TRBV9 combines with J gene TRBJ2-7; D gene uncertain. CDR3 length: 16 residues. CDR1 is SGDLS and CDR2 is YYNGEE in the germline V gene. Between the trimmed V and J ends, which lost 0 bases and 1 base, there was a span of 14 bases. In DNA, the CDR3 is TGTGCCAGCAGCGTAGGTCCGGCGCGCCAGTCCTACGAGCAGTACTTC. Its protein product is CASSVGPARQSYEQYF.